The 8 T cell receptor beta chains below were found in one sample sequenced in a study of T cell responses to AZD1222 COVID-19 vaccine. Clones were read by immunoSEQ multiplex PCR, and TCRdb kept only the in-frame ones, dropping some. The sample lists 100,000 to 150,000 clones; over 75% were seen once. The sample consisted of peripheral blood, taken on day 0 of AZD1222 vaccination. The receptors shown here come from an adult in good health.

The CDR3 nucleotides are TGCAGCGCCACCGGGACAGGGGGTCAAGAGACCCAGTACTTC. It yields the protein CSATGTGGQETQYF. This sequence joins TRBV29-1 and TRBJ2-5, with TRBD1 matching 11 bases. Germline V lookup: CDR1 SQVTM, CDR2 ANQGSEA. The V gene end was trimmed by 7 bases and the J gene end by 2 bases; junction bases not matched to a gene: 6. This CDR3 is 14 amino acids long.

The rearrangement uses TRBV27 and TRBJ2-2, with 14 bases identical to TRBD2. Unmatched junction bases numbered 3, after V lost 5 bases and J lost 1 base. Germline V CDR1 and CDR2: MNHEY, SMNVEV (reference sequence). CDR3 length: 17 amino acids. The CDR3 DNA reads TGTGCCAGCAGTCTGACTAGCGGGGGGGTGAACACCGGGGAGCTGTTTTTT. Translation gives CASSLTSGGVNTGELFF.

The CDR3 DNA reads as TGTGCCAGTAGCCCCCTGACAGGGGGCCCCTACGAGCAGTACTTC. Encoded protein: CASSPLTGGPYEQYF. V is TRBV19 and J is TRBJ2-7, with TRBD1 matching 10 bases. V shed 6 bases and J 2 bases; nucleotides not matched to a gene: 7. Germline loops: CDR1 LNHDA, CDR2 SQIVND (reference sequence). The CDR3 has 15 residues. Supplemented by reference TRBV19 and TRBJ2-7, the full variable domain reads DGGITQSPKYLFRKEGQNVTLSCEQNLNHDAMYWYRQDPGQGLRLIYYSQIVNDFQKGDIAEGYSVSREKKESFPLTVTSAQKNPTAFYLCASSPLTGGPYEQYFGPGTRLTVT.

The genes are TRBV6-5 and TRBJ2-7; 7 bases align to TRBD1. The CDR3 covers 15 residues. The ends lost 6 bases at V and 4 bases at J; junction bases unmatched: 12. The germline V gene has CDR1 MNHEY and CDR2 SVGAGI. The DNA of the CDR3 is TGTGCCAGCAGCCCACAACAGGGGCGAATGTACGAGCAGTACTTC. Translating it yields CASSPQQGRMYEQYF.

The chain couples TRBV27 to TRBJ1-2; D uncertain. Germline CDR1 is MNHEY and CDR2 is SMNVEV (reference sequence). Trimming left V 6 bases short and J 4 bases short, with 15 bases between. This CDR3 contains 14 residues. The CDR3 DNA sequence: TGTGCCAGCAGGCCGAGTGGGGAAGGCTATGGCTACACCTTC. The encoded protein is CASRPSGEGYGYTF.

V and J are TRBV19 and TRBJ1-3; 8 bases are a match to TRBD1. The ends lost 9 bases at V and 7 bases at J; junction bases unmatched: 11. This CDR3 has 14 residues. From germline, CDR1 is LNHDA and CDR2 SQIVND (reference sequence). The CDR3: CASPSRDRWNTIYF. CDR3 DNA: TGTGCCAGCCCCTCCCGGGACAGGTGGAACACCATATATTTT. Using reference TRBV19 and TRBJ1-3 for the parts outside the CDR3, the full variable domain is DGGITQSPKYLFRKEGQNVTLSCEQNLNHDAMYWYRQDPGQGLRLIYYSQIVNDFQKGDIAEGYSVSREKKESFPLTVTSAQKNPTAFYLCASPSRDRWNTIYFGEGSWLTVV.

V and J are TRBV18 and TRBJ2-3; 12 bases match TRBD2. The CDR3 spans 16 residues. The trim removed 2 bases at V and 3 bases at J, leaving 3 bases unmatched. CDR1 is KGHSH, CDR2 LQKENI, per germline. The CDR3 protein is CASSPATSGGTDTQYF. Here the CDR3 DNA reads TGTGCCAGCTCACCAGCCACTAGCGGGGGGACAGATACGCAGTATTTT. The full variable domain, completed using reference TRBV18 and TRBJ2-3, is NAGVMQNPRHLVRRRGQEARLRCSPMKGHSHVYWYRQLPEEGLKFMVYLQKENIIDESGMPKERFSAEFPKEGPSILRIQQVVRGDSAAYFCASSPATSGGTDTQYFGPGTRLTVL.

The chain has TRBV6-6 and TRBJ2-3; no clear D gene. The CDR3 has 14 residues. Trimming shortened V by 5 bases and J by 0 bases, and 9 bases separated the two germline ends. Germline V gene data show CDR1 as MNHNY and CDR2 as SVGAGI (reference sequence). In DNA form, the CDR3 reads TGTGCCAGCAGTCCCGTCGGGAGCACAGATACGCAGTATTTT. It codes for CASSPVGSTDTQYF.